This TCR beta chain stems from a study of T-cell memory formation after mild COVID-19 (dated by TCRdb to the early 2020s). Describing the broader study: TCR sequence clusters from the two donors were found to be largely donor specific. T-cell clones expanding and contracting after mild COVID-19 in a couple of donors were tracked by longitudinal TCRalpha and TCRbeta repertoire sequencing. Two young, previously healthy adult volunteers, one female and one male, were included in the cohort. Overall study results and their limits: Only two mild cases were covered in the study, and larger cohorts including severe cases with pre-infection samples were considered necessary. Some responding clones were found in pre-infection memory, which suggests that pre-existing cross-reactive memory T cells took part in the SARS-CoV-2 response. Whether the second-wave clones peaking on day 37 were SARS-CoV-2 specific was not confirmed. Clones contracting from day 15 to 85 had balanced CD4/CD8 phenotypes, while a second wave expanding from day 15 to 37 was biased towards CD4+. Contracting CD4+ clones appeared mostly in the CM and EM memory subsets, whereas CD8+ clones were enriched in EMRA.

CDR1 and CDR2 (SEHNR, FQNEAQ) derive from the germline V gene (reference sequence). V loses 2 bases of germline sequence and J loses 6 bases, and the interval between the two ends is 12 bases. Including the terminal cysteine and phenylalanine, the CDR3 comprises 14 residues. CDR3 DNA is the only sequence kept; it has 42 bases, read in frame from the first base. For this clonotype: Its recognized antigen is unknown. No base-level quality is on record; no much larger clone is a single base apart.

Sequenced on an Illumina NovaSeq 6000. TCRalpha and TCRbeta cDNA libraries were built by 5'RACE with constant-segment primers, adding sample barcodes and unique molecular identifiers. Trizol reagent was used to extract RNA from every sample. Libraries were amplified in two PCR steps, with a second sample barcode and Illumina TruSeq adapters added in the second step. Sequencing of libraries was performed on an Illumina NovaSeq with 2 x 150 bp paired-end reads. The paper's processing steps were these. With migec v1.2.7, reads were demultiplexed and then collapsed into UMI-guided consensus sequences. Using mixcr v2.1.11, the UMI consensuses were aligned to TRA and TRB V and J templates and assembled into clonotypes. A clonotype was counted as expanded or contracted only if both edgeR and NoisET called the change significant, with noise models trained on biological replicates. For edgeR calls, the thresholds were a false discovery rate-adjusted p below 0.01 and a log2 fold-change of 1. PCA with hierarchical clustering of max-normalized trajectories of the 1000 most abundant clonotypes was used as exploratory dynamics analysis. The CD4 or CD8 phenotype of responding clones was assigned using the separately sequenced CD4+ and CD8+ repertoires. TCRdb handled the public reads itself, with Q25 trimming in fastp and clone calling in MiXCR, and kept productive beta chains. Each entry is one CDR3 protein sequence, shown with its most common DNA and genes. What appears here as the V and J calls and clone size reflects TCRdb's work, not the paper's. The sample table holds 200,000 to 250,000 distinct CDR3 sequences, of which approximately 15% were seen once. Less than 2.5% of the sample is in the top ten clones.

PBMCs were isolated by Ficoll-Paque density gradient centrifugation. Sequences were obtained from PBMCs or a T cell subset sorted from them (not recorded which). In this chain, TRBV7-9 is recombined with TRBJ2-3; the D gene cannot be named for sure. The source is an adult woman who had mild COVID-19 (a few samples of this study predate the infection). The sample titles of this study are shuffled in the database, so cell type and time point are left out; the donor was told from shared clones. The CDR3 protein: CASSLSTRRDTQYF. The sequenced DNA is TGTGCCAGCAGCTTATCGACCCGGCGGGATACGCAGTATTTT.